The 2 T cell receptor beta chains reported below all come from one sample, sequenced in a study of T cell responses to AZD1222 COVID-19 vaccine. This table comes from immunoSEQ multiplex PCR, and its TCRdb copy is limited to in-frame clones, with some not included. The sample records around 100,000 clones, over 75% being singletons. This specimen consisted of peripheral blood, obtained on day 0 of AZD1222 vaccination. The receptors originated from an adult in good health.

V and J are TRBV19 and TRBJ2-7; 8 bases line up with TRBD1. With V trimmed by 5 bases and J by 4 bases, 10 bases remained unmatched. This CDR3 is 15 amino acids long. The germline V gene has CDR1 LNHDA and CDR2 SQIVND (reference sequence). The CDR3 DNA reads as TGTGCCAGTAGTCAAGGACAGGGAAGAGGGTACGAGCAGTACTTC. This codes for CASSQGQGRGYEQYF. Drawing the rest from reference TRBV19 and TRBJ2-7, the complete variable domain is DGGITQSPKYLFRKEGQNVTLSCEQNLNHDAMYWYRQDPGQGLRLIYYSQIVNDFQKGDIAEGYSVSREKKESFPLTVTSAQKNPTAFYLCASSQGQGRGYEQYFGPGTRLTVT.

This chain joins TRBV28 and TRBJ1-1; tentatively, D is TRBD1 (5 bases). From germline, CDR1 is MDHEN and CDR2 SYDVKM. Trimming shortened V by 5 bases and J by 4 bases, and 17 bases separated the two germline ends. The CDR3 runs 15 residues. CDR3 nucleotide sequence: TGTGCCAGCAGTCTCCGCTATCGTGGGACCACTGAAGCTTTCTTT. It codes for CASSLRYRGTTEAFF. Complete variable domain (other parts from reference TRBV28 and TRBJ1-1): DVKVTQSSRYLVKRTGEKVFLECVQDMDHENMFWYRQDPGLGLRLIYFSYDVKMKEKGDIPEGYSVSREKKERFSLILESASTNQTSMYLCASSLRYRGTTEAFFGQGTRLTVV.